These 8 T cell receptor beta chains were all obtained from the same sample, sequenced in a study of T cell responses to AZD1222 COVID-19 vaccine. This table comes from immunoSEQ multiplex PCR, and its TCRdb copy is limited to in-frame clones, with some not included. The profile shows about 110,000 clones, roughly nine tenths of them singletons. This specimen was peripheral blood, taken on day 0 of AZD1222 vaccination. Source of these receptors: an adult in good health.

The CDR3 sequence is CASSQAYANTGELFF. The DNA of the CDR3 is TGCGCCAGCAGCCAGGCATACGCGAACACCGGGGAGCTGTTTTTT. The rearrangement links TRBV4-1 to TRBJ2-2; D uncertain. Germline V CDR1 and CDR2: MGHRA, YSYEKL. The CDR3 sequence is 15 residues long. V gave up 3 bases and J gave up 0 bases, with 8 bases separating them.

The V and J genes are TRBV19 and TRBJ1-1; 11 nucleotides match TRBD1. The CDR3 contains 15 residues. Germline V gene sequence: CDR1 LNHDA, CDR2 SQIVND (reference sequence). V gave up 6 bases and J gave up 1 base; unmatched junction bases: 4. The CDR3 loop is CASRTGTGGNTEAFF. DNA for the CDR3: TGTGCCAGTAGAACCGGGACAGGGGGGAACACTGAAGCTTTCTTT.

J is TRBJ2-7 and V is TRBV4-1; 10 bases agree with TRBD2. There are 15 residues in the CDR3. Losses at the gene ends were 4 bases for V and 2 bases for J; bases not matched to a gene: 5. Germline V gene sequence: CDR1 MGHRA, CDR2 YSYEKL. CDR3 nucleotides: TGCGCCAGCAGCCTCAGGACTAGCGGCGCCTACGAGCAGTACTTC. Amino acid sequence: CASSLRTSGAYEQYF.

This rearrangement joins TRBV19 to TRBJ2-1, with D maybe TRBD2 (6 bases). Trimming took off 1 base at V and 4 bases at J, with 11 bases between the two ends. CDR3 length equals 15 residues. CDR1 and CDR2 (germline): LNHDA, SQIVND (reference sequence). The CDR3 region has the DNA TGTGCCAGTAGTATAGGTTGGGGGGAGTACAATGAGCAGTTCTTC. This gives the protein CASSIGWGEYNEQFF.

On this clone: Different DNA sequences within this sample yield the same CDR3. The chain joins TRBV5-1 to TRBJ2-5; TRBD1 might be the D (5 bases). The CDR3 covers 13 residues. The V end lost 0 bases, the J end lost 2 bases, and 5 bases lay between the germline ends. Germline assignment: CDR1 SGHRS and CDR2 YFSETQ. CDR3 in amino acids: CASSLDRQETQYF. The CDR3 region has the DNA TGCGCCAGCAGCTTGGACAGGCAAGAGACCCAGTACTTC.

This rearrangement joins TRBV27 to TRBJ2-2; no reliable D call. The CDR3 runs to 15 residues. The V gene's germline CDR1 is MNHEY and CDR2 SMNVEV (reference sequence). Trimming stripped 2 bases from V and 0 bases from J, with 7 bases between. In DNA form, the CDR3 reads TGTGCCAGCAGTTTAGTACGGACGAACACCGGGGAGCTGTTTTTT. It is translated as CASSLVRTNTGELFF.

The rearrangement uses TRBV18 and TRBJ1-1, with 7 bases fitting TRBD1. The V gene end was trimmed by 3 bases and the J gene end by 7 bases; junction bases not matched to a gene: 11. The CDR3 length is 15 residues. Germline V CDR1 and CDR2: KGHSH, LQKENI. CDR3 sequence (DNA): TGTGCCAGCTCACCGATACTGACAGGGTTACTTGAAGCTTTCTTT. Amino acid sequence: CASSPILTGLLEAFF.

The V gene is TRBV12-3 or TRBV12-4, the J gene TRBJ2-7, with D maybe TRBD1 (6 bases). The CDR3 runs 13 residues. Trimming cost V 6 bases and J 6 bases, with 15 bases left between them. CDR3 in amino acids: CASRVQGLGEQYF. CDR3 bases: TGTGCCAGCAGGGTACAGGGTCTTGGCGAGCAGTACTTC.